This T cell receptor (beta chain) was documented in a study of cytotoxic CD8 clonotypes in ibrutinib-treated CLL. Study background: Collecting the response samples happened after a median 12 months of treatment, with a range of 6 to 36. Samples yielded averages of 255,043 productive templates and 90,000 to 95,000 productive rearrangements. Broader study findings: Contraction or stability on treatment was seen for public clonotypes, which were uncommon.

Trimming removed 7 bases from V and 6 bases from J, with 19 bases in between. Germline V CDR1 and CDR2: SGHAT, FQNNGV. This CDR3 contains 14 residues. Details on this clone: Antigen unknown.

Targeted sequencing depth ranged from 1 in 200,000 to 1 in 1 million T cells. Here immunoSEQ multiplex PCR was the method, and the copy in TCRdb shows in-frame clones only, minus some. Among nearly 50,000 clones listed, 57% were seen once. This TCR was sampled from a human donor with chronic lymphocytic leukemia. The V call is TRBV11-2, the J call TRBJ2-7; D tentatively fits TRBD1 or TRBD2 (5 bases each). The sample consisted of PBMCs, taken after 24 months of ibrutinib treatment. CDR3 DNA: TGTGCCAGCAACCCCGGGACGACGAGGGGCGAGCAGTACTTC. It translates to CASNPGTTRGEQYF.